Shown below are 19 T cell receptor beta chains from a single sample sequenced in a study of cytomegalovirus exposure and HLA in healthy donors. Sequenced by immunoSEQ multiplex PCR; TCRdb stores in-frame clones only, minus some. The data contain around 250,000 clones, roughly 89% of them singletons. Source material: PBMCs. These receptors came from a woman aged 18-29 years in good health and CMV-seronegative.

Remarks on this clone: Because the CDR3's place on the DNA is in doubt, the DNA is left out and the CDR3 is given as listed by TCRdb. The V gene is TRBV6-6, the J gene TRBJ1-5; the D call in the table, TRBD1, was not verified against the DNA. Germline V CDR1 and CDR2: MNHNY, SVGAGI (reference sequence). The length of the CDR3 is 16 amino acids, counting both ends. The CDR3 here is CASSSSTDYSNQPQHF.

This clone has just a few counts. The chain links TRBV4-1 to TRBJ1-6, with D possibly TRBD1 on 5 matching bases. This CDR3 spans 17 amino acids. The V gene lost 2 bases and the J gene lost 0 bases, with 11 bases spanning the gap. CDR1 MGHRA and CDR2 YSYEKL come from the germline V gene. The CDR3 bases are TGCGCCAGCAGCCAACTCGACAGAAGCTCCTATAATTCACCCCTCCACTTT. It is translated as CASSQLDRSSYNSPLHF.

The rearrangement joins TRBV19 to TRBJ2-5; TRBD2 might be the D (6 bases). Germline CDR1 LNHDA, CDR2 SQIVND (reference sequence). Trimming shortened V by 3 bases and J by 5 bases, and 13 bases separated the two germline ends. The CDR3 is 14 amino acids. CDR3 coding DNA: TGTGCCAGTAGTATGAGGAGGGGACGGGAGACCCAGTACTTC. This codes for CASSMRRGRETQYF.

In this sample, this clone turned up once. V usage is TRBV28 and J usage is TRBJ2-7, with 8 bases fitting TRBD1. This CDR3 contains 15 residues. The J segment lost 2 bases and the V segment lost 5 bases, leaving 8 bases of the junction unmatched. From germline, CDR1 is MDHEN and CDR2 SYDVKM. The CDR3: CASSPRSTGAYEQYV. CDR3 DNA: TGTGCCAGCAGTCCCCGCTCGACAGGGGCCTACGAGCAGTACGTC.

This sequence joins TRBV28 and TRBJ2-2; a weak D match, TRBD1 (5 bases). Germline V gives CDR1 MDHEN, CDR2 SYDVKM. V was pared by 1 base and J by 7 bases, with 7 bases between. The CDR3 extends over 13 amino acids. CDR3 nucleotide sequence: TGTGCCAGCAGTTTATTTCAGGGCGGGGAGCTGTTTTTT. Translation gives CASSLFQGGELFF.

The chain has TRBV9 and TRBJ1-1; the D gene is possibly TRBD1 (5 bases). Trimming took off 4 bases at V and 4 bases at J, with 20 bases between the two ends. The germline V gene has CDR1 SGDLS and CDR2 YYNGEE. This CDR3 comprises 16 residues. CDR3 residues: CASSPLSPGEGTEAFF. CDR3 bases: TGTGCCAGCAGCCCCTTGTCCCCGGGGGAGGGCACTGAAGCTTTCTTT.

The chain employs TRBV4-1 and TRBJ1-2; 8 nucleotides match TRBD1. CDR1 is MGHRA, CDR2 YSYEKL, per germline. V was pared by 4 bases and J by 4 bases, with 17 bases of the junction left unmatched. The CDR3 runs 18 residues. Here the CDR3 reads CASSLIPKGQVETYGYTF. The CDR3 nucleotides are TGCGCCAGCAGCCTAATACCCAAGGGACAGGTAGAAACCTATGGCTACACCTTC.

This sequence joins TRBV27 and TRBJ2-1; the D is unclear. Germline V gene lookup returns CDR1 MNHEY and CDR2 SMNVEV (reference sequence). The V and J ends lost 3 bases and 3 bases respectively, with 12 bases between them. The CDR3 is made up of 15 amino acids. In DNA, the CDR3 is TGTGCCAGCAGTTTGGCCTTCGGGTACTACAATGAGCAGTTCTTC. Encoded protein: CASSLAFGYYNEQFF.

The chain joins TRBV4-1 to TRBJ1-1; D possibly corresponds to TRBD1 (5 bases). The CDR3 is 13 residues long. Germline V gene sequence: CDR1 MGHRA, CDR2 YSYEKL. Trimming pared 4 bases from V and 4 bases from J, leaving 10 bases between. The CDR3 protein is CASSPRGSTEAFF. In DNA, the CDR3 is TGCGCCAGCAGCCCAAGGGGAAGCACTGAAGCTTTCTTT.

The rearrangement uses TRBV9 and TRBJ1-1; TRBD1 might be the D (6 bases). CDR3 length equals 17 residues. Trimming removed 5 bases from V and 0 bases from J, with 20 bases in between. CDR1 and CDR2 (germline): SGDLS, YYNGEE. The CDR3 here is CASRPGQLDYMNTEAFF. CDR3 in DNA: TGTGCCAGCAGGCCTGGACAGTTAGACTACATGAACACTGAAGCTTTCTTT. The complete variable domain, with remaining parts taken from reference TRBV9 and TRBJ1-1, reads DSGVTQTPKHLITATGQRVTLRCSPRSGDLSVYWYQQSLDQGLQFLIQYYNGEERAKGNILERFSAQQFPDLHSELNLSSLELGDSALYFCASRPGQLDYMNTEAFFGQGTRLTVV.

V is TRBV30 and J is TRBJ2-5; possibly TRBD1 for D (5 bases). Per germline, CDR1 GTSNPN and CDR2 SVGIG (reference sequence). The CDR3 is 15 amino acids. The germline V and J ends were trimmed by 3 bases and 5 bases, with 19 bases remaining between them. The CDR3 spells CAWSSSGWYGETQYF. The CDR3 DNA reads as TGTGCCTGGAGCAGCTCAGGGTGGTATGGGGAGACCCAGTACTTC. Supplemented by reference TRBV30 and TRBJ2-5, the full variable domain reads SQTIHQWPATLVQPVGSPLSLECTVEGTSNPNLYWYRQAAGRGLQLLFYSVGIGQISSEVPQNLSASRPQDRQFILSSKKLLLSDSGFYLCAWSSSGWYGETQYFGPGTRLLVL.

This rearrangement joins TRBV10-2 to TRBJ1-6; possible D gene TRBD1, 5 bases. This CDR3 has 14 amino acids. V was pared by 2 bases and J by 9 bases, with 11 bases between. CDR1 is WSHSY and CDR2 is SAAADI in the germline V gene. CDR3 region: CASSEGAISSPLHF. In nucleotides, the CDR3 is TGCGCCAGCAGTGAGGGGGCAATCAGTTCACCCCTCCACTTT.

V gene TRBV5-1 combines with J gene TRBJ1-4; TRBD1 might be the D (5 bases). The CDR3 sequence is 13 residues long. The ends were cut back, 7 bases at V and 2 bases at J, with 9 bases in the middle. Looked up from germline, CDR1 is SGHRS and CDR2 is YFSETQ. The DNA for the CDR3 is TGCGCCAGCTCAAAGGGGACTAATGAAAAACTGTTTTTT. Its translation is CASSKGTNEKLFF.

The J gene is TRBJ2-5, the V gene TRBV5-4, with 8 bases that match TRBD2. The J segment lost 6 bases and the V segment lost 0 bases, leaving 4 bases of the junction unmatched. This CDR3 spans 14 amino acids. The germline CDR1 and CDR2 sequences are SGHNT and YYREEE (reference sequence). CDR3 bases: TGTGCCAGCAGCTTGGCGCGGGGGGTGAAGACCCAGTACTTC. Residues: CASSLARGVKTQYF.

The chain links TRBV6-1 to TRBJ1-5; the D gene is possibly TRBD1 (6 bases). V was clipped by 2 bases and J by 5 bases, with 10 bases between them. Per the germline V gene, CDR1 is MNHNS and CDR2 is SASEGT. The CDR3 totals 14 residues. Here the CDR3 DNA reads TGTGCCAGCAGTGAACAGGGGTCCGATCAGCCCCAGCATTTT. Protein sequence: CASSEQGSDQPQHF.

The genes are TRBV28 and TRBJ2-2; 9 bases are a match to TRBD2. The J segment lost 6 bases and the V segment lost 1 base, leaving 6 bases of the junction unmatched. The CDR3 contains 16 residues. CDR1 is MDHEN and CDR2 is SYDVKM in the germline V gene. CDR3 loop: CASSLSRGGAAGELFF. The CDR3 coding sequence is TGTGCCAGCAGTTTATCCCGCGGGGGGGCCGCCGGGGAGCTGTTTTTT. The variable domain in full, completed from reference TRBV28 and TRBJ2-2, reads DVKVTQSSRYLVKRTGEKVFLECVQDMDHENMFWYRQDPGLGLRLIYFSYDVKMKEKGDIPEGYSVSREKKERFSLILESASTNQTSMYLCASSLSRGGAAGELFFGEGSRLTVL.

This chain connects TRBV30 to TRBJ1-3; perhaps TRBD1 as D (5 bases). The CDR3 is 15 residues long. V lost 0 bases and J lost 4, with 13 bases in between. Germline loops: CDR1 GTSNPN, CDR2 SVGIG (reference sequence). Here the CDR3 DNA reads TGTGCCTGGAGTGTACAAGGACAAACCGGAAACACCATATATTTT. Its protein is CAWSVQGQTGNTIYF.

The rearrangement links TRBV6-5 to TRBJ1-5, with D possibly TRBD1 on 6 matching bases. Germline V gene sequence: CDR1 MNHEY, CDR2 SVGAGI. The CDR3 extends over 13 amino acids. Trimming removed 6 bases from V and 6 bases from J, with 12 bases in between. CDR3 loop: CASRGGATQPQHF. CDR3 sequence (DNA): TGTGCCAGCAGAGGGGGGGCAACTCAGCCCCAGCATTTT.

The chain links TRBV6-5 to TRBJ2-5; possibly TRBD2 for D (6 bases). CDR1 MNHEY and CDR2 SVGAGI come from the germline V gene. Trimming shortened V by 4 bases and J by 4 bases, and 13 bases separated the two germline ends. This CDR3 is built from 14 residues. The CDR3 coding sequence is TGTGCCAGCAGTTTGTTCGGGGGAGGAGAGACCCAGTACTTC. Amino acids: CASSLFGGGETQYF.